A selection of T cell receptor beta chains follows, all from one sample in a study of T-cell reconstitution after alpha-beta-depleted transplantation in children. TCRdb re-derived calls from the PCR reads in MiXCR, one entry per CDR3 protein. Altogether 100,000 to 130,000 distinct CDR3 sequences are present, about 6% being singletons, with the ten largest covering 23%. The sample here was PBMCs, mostly from graft donor cells, taken 360 days after TCRalphabeta/CD19-depleted stem cell transplant. The receptors derive from a male patient under 10 years old who had a stem cell transplant for acute lymphoblastic leukemia, so the T cells may come from the graft donor. Both conserved end residues are part of each CDR3. Each record gives: CDR3 DNA, CDR3 protein, J gene, clone size, V gene, D gene. The D gene is left open where the match is weak. The size field is filled for only some rows; it gives once, few, many or a size class.

CDR3nt: TGTGCCAGCCGCGGGGATCCCTACGAGCAGTACTTC; CDR3aa: CASRGDPYEQYF; j_gene: TRBJ2-7; abundance: many; v_gene: TRBV7-9; d_gene: NA
CDR3nt: TGTGCCAGCAAACTACGGAGCCTTTTACCCCTCCACTTT; CDR3aa: CASKLRSLLPLHF; j_gene: TRBJ1-6; abundance: many; v_gene: TRBV2; d_gene: NA
CDR3nt: TGTGCCAGCAGTACCTCTGGAGGGAGTCTGGCAGATACGCAGTATTTT; CDR3aa: CASSTSGGSLADTQYF; j_gene: TRBJ2-3; abundance: few; v_gene: TRBV6-1; d_gene: NA
CDR3nt: TGTGCCAGCAGCGTAGAAGGACAGGGGAGAGAGACCCAGTACTTC; CDR3aa: CASSVEGQGRETQYF; j_gene: TRBJ2-5; abundance: many; v_gene: TRBV9; d_gene: TRBD1
CDR3nt: TGTGCCAGCAGGCCGACAGTGGGTCAGCCCCAGCATTTT; CDR3aa: CASRPTVGQPQHF; j_gene: TRBJ1-5; abundance: many; v_gene: TRBV27; d_gene: NA
CDR3nt: TGTGCCTGGAGTTACAGGGTCTACGAGCAGTACTTC; CDR3aa: CAWSYRVYEQYF; j_gene: TRBJ2-7; abundance: NA; v_gene: TRBV30; d_gene: NA
CDR3nt: TGTGCCAGCAGCTTAGCGGGAGGTTCACCCCTCCACTTT; CDR3aa: CASSLAGGSPLHF; j_gene: TRBJ1-6; abundance: many; v_gene: TRBV7-6; d_gene: NA
CDR3nt: TGCAGCGTTGAACAACACACGGACAGTACTCTCTACGAGCAGTACTTC; CDR3aa: CSVEQHTDSTLYEQYF; j_gene: TRBJ2-7; abundance: few; v_gene: TRBV29-1; d_gene: NA
CDR3nt: TGTGCCACCAGCAGGGGGGATTCAGGGGTCAATCAGCCCCAGCATTTT; CDR3aa: CATSRGDSGVNQPQHF; j_gene: TRBJ1-5; abundance: NA; v_gene: TRBV15; d_gene: NA
CDR3nt: TGCAGCGTTGAAACTTGGGGGACCCGATCCTACGAGCAGTACTTC; CDR3aa: CSVETWGTRSYEQYF; j_gene: TRBJ2-7; abundance: many; v_gene: TRBV29-1; d_gene: NA
CDR3nt: TGTGCCAGCAGCTTAGACACAGGGGAATACAATGAGCAGTTCTTC; CDR3aa: CASSLDTGEYNEQFF; j_gene: TRBJ2-1; abundance: many; v_gene: TRBV7-2; d_gene: TRBD1
CDR3nt: TGTGCCACCAGCAGTACCGGAGCCCCCTCCTACGAGCAGTACTTC; CDR3aa: CATSSTGAPSYEQYF; j_gene: TRBJ2-7; abundance: NA; v_gene: TRBV15; d_gene: NA
CDR3nt: TGTGCCAGCAGCTTGCCGGGTAGCGAGCAGTACTTC; CDR3aa: CASSLPGSEQYF; j_gene: TRBJ2-7; abundance: NA; v_gene: TRBV5-6; d_gene: NA
CDR3nt: TGCAGTGCTAGGCCGAAGTGGGACCTCTTCCAAGAGACCCAGTACTTC; CDR3aa: CSARPKWDLFQETQYF; j_gene: TRBJ2-5; abundance: NA; v_gene: TRBV20-1; d_gene: NA
CDR3nt: TGTGCCAGCAGCTTGAGGGCAGGCTTTCTGTTTTTT; CDR3aa: CASSLRAGFLFF; j_gene: TRBJ1-4; abundance: few; v_gene: TRBV7-8; d_gene: NA
CDR3nt: TGCAGCGTTGAAGGCTTGGAGACCGCGCGTGGCTACACCTTC; CDR3aa: CSVEGLETARGYTF; j_gene: TRBJ1-2; abundance: NA; v_gene: TRBV29-1; d_gene: NA
CDR3nt: TGTGCCAGCAGTTACGACAGGGGACTTTACAATGAGCAGTTCTTC; CDR3aa: CASSYDRGLYNEQFF; j_gene: TRBJ2-1; abundance: many; v_gene: TRBV6-5; d_gene: TRBD1
CDR3nt: TGTGCCACTCTCGCGGCGCAGGCCCCTCAAGAGACCCAGTACTTC; CDR3aa: CATLAAQAPQETQYF; j_gene: TRBJ2-5; abundance: NA; v_gene: TRBV15; d_gene: NA
CDR3nt: TGTGCCAGCAGGTCGTCAAGGCACGGGGAGCTGTTTTTT; CDR3aa: CASRSSRHGELFF; j_gene: TRBJ2-2; abundance: few; v_gene: TRBV28; d_gene: NA
CDR3nt: TGTGCCGCCCGGAGGGGGGCTACTCGGGCAGATACGCAGTATTTT; CDR3aa: CAARRGATRADTQYF; j_gene: TRBJ2-3; abundance: NA; v_gene: TRBV7-9; d_gene: NA
CDR3nt: TGCGCCAGCAGCCAAGGCCTTGAGGATACGCAGTATTTT; CDR3aa: CASSQGLEDTQYF; j_gene: TRBJ2-3; abundance: many; v_gene: TRBV4-3; d_gene: NA
CDR3nt: TGCAGCGTCCCACAGGGGCCGACAGATACGCAGTATTTT; CDR3aa: CSVPQGPTDTQYF; j_gene: TRBJ2-3; abundance: many; v_gene: TRBV29-1; d_gene: TRBD1
CDR3nt: TGTGCCAGCAGCCCCTGGGACAGTGTTAATGAAAAACTGTTTTTT; CDR3aa: CASSPWDSVNEKLFF; j_gene: TRBJ1-4; abundance: NA; v_gene: TRBV3-1; d_gene: TRBD1
CDR3nt: TGTGCCAGCAGTGCCTTTAGCAGCTATAATTCACCCCTCCACTTT; CDR3aa: CASSAFSSYNSPLHF; j_gene: TRBJ1-6; abundance: many; v_gene: TRBV6-1; d_gene: NA
CDR3nt: TGTGCCAGCAGCCACGGACAGGGGCGTCGCTATGGCTACACCTTC; CDR3aa: CASSHGQGRRYGYTF; j_gene: TRBJ1-2; abundance: NA; v_gene: TRBV4-2; d_gene: TRBD1
CDR3nt: TGTGCCAGCAGTGAATGGAGGACAGGCACAGATACGCAGTATTTT; CDR3aa: CASSEWRTGTDTQYF; j_gene: TRBJ2-3; abundance: few; v_gene: TRBV25-1; d_gene: NA
CDR3nt: TGTGCCAGCTCTCCGTCCCGCAGGGACCGTTCACCCCTCCACTTT; CDR3aa: CASSPSRRDRSPLHF; j_gene: TRBJ1-6; abundance: many; v_gene: TRBV28; d_gene: NA
CDR3nt: TGTGCCAGCAGCGTAGGGGACAGGGGGTCCGAGCAGTACTTC; CDR3aa: CASSVGDRGSEQYF; j_gene: TRBJ2-7; abundance: many; v_gene: TRBV9; d_gene: TRBD1
CDR3nt: TGTGCCAGCAGCTTATCTGGAGGGACCGCAGATACGCAGTATTTT; CDR3aa: CASSLSGGTADTQYF; j_gene: TRBJ2-3; abundance: many; v_gene: TRBV7-9; d_gene: NA
CDR3nt: TGCAGTGTAGAGGGGGGAGGTTTCCCCGACCCTTACGAGCAGTACTTC; CDR3aa: CSVEGGGFPDPYEQYF; j_gene: TRBJ2-7; abundance: many; v_gene: TRBV20-1; d_gene: NA
CDR3nt: TGTGCCAGCAGTTTCGGTGACATGGGTGAGCAGTTCTTC; CDR3aa: CASSFGDMGEQFF; j_gene: TRBJ2-1; abundance: many; v_gene: TRBV6-5; d_gene: NA
CDR3nt: TGTGCCAGCAGCGTACCGTTCCAGGGGAAGCGGGCTGGGGCCAACGTCCTGACTTTC; CDR3aa: CASSVPFQGKRAGANVLTF; j_gene: TRBJ2-6; abundance: few; v_gene: TRBV9; d_gene: NA
CDR3nt: TGTGCCAGCAGCGACTTAGGCTACACCTTC; CDR3aa: CASSDLGYTF; j_gene: TRBJ1-2; abundance: NA; v_gene: TRBV2; d_gene: NA
CDR3nt: TGCAGCGTTGATGGGCAGGGGTACGAGCAGTACTTC; CDR3aa: CSVDGQGYEQYF; j_gene: TRBJ2-7; abundance: many; v_gene: TRBV29-1; d_gene: NA
CDR3nt: TGTGCCAGCACTCGGGGAGCCTACACTGAAGCTTTCTTT; CDR3aa: CASTRGAYTEAFF; j_gene: TRBJ1-1; abundance: few; v_gene: TRBV6-5; d_gene: NA
CDR3nt: TGTGCTAGCACCCCAACACCCGGGCTAGCTGAGACCCAGTACTTC; CDR3aa: CASTPTPGLAETQYF; j_gene: TRBJ2-5; abundance: many; v_gene: TRBV7-7; d_gene: NA
CDR3nt: TGCAGTGCTAGAACCTTTAGCGGGAGGTGGGCAGATACGCAGTATTTT; CDR3aa: CSARTFSGRWADTQYF; j_gene: TRBJ2-3; abundance: NA; v_gene: TRBV20-1; d_gene: TRBD2
CDR3nt: TGTGCCAGCAGCTTCTGGGGGCAAGAGACCCAGTACTTC; CDR3aa: CASSFWGQETQYF; j_gene: TRBJ2-5; abundance: many; v_gene: TRBV7-9; d_gene: NA
CDR3nt: TGCAGTGCTAGAGGGGGGACCGCCAGTACCGGGGAGCTGTTTTTT; CDR3aa: CSARGGTASTGELFF; j_gene: TRBJ2-2; abundance: few; v_gene: TRBV20-1; d_gene: NA
CDR3nt: TGTGCCAGCAGCTTGGCCGTTCTGTGGAACACTGAAGCTTTCTTT; CDR3aa: CASSLAVLWNTEAFF; j_gene: TRBJ1-1; abundance: NA; v_gene: TRBV5-6; d_gene: NA
CDR3nt: TGTGCCAGCAGCCCAACTAGCGGGAGGGCCGGCACCGGGGAGCTGTTTTTT; CDR3aa: CASSPTSGRAGTGELFF; j_gene: TRBJ2-2; abundance: NA; v_gene: TRBV7-3; d_gene: TRBD2
CDR3nt: TGTGCCAGCAGCTTAACCCCCGATCAGCAGTTCTTC; CDR3aa: CASSLTPDQQFF; j_gene: TRBJ2-1; abundance: NA; v_gene: TRBV7-8; d_gene: NA
CDR3nt: TGTGCCAGCAGCGTAGGTGATCAGCAGCGGACTGAAGCTTTCTTT; CDR3aa: CASSVGDQQRTEAFF; j_gene: TRBJ1-1; abundance: few; v_gene: TRBV9; d_gene: NA
CDR3nt: TGTGCCAGCAGCGTATCCAGGACTAGCGGGAGCGAGAATGAGCAGTTCTTC; CDR3aa: CASSVSRTSGSENEQFF; j_gene: TRBJ2-1; abundance: many; v_gene: TRBV9; d_gene: TRBD2
CDR3nt: TGTGCCAGCAGCCAAGATCCGTGGTCACTCCTCAGCACAGATACGCAGTATTTT; CDR3aa: CASSQDPWSLLSTDTQYF; j_gene: TRBJ2-3; abundance: few; v_gene: TRBV3-1; d_gene: NA
CDR3nt: TGTGCCAGCAGTCCTCCCGGGAGAGATAATTCACCCCTCCACTTT; CDR3aa: CASSPPGRDNSPLHF; j_gene: TRBJ1-6; abundance: NA; v_gene: TRBV28; d_gene: NA
CDR3nt: TGCAGTGCTGAAAGAGGGTACGAGCAGTACTTC; CDR3aa: CSAERGYEQYF; j_gene: TRBJ2-7; abundance: many; v_gene: TRBV20-1; d_gene: NA
CDR3nt: TGTGCCAGCAGCCCTTCAACCGGGACCCAGTACTTC; CDR3aa: CASSPSTGTQYF; j_gene: TRBJ2-5; abundance: NA; v_gene: TRBV9; d_gene: NA
CDR3nt: TGTGCCAGCAGTTATGGCGGCCCGGGCACTGAAGCTTTCTTT; CDR3aa: CASSYGGPGTEAFF; j_gene: TRBJ1-1; abundance: many; v_gene: TRBV27; d_gene: NA
CDR3nt: TGCAGCGTTGAAGATCTTCAAGCGGGGGCGTACCAAGAGACCCAGTACTTC; CDR3aa: CSVEDLQAGAYQETQYF; j_gene: TRBJ2-5; abundance: many; v_gene: TRBV29-1; d_gene: TRBD2
CDR3nt: TGTGCCACCAGGGGGGCAAGCAATCAGCCCCAGCATTTT; CDR3aa: CATRGASNQPQHF; j_gene: TRBJ1-5; abundance: NA; v_gene: TRBV24-1; d_gene: NA
CDR3nt: TGTGCCAGCAGCGACAACCTAGGACAGATCCAAGAGACCCAGTACTTC; CDR3aa: CASSDNLGQIQETQYF; j_gene: TRBJ2-5; abundance: many; v_gene: TRBV9; d_gene: NA
CDR3nt: TGTGCCAGCAGTTCCTGGACAGGTTCTACCTACGAGCAGTACTTC; CDR3aa: CASSSWTGSTYEQYF; j_gene: TRBJ2-7; abundance: NA; v_gene: TRBV28; d_gene: TRBD1
CDR3nt: TGCAGCGCCCGGGACAGTTCCTACAATGAGCAGTTCTTC; CDR3aa: CSARDSSYNEQFF; j_gene: TRBJ2-1; abundance: many; v_gene: TRBV29-1; d_gene: TRBD1
CDR3nt: TGCAGTGCAGGCGAGCGTCGGAACACCGGGGAGCTGTTTTTT; CDR3aa: CSAGERRNTGELFF; j_gene: TRBJ2-2; abundance: medium-sized; v_gene: TRBV20-1; d_gene: NA
CDR3nt: TGCAGCGCTAAGGGCGGCTTGCTCTCCTACAATGAGCAGTTCTTC; CDR3aa: CSAKGGLLSYNEQFF; j_gene: TRBJ2-1; abundance: many; v_gene: TRBV29-1; d_gene: NA
CDR3nt: TGCGCCAGCAGCCAAGACTGGCGGGCGCCGAACAATGAGCAGTTCTTC; CDR3aa: CASSQDWRAPNNEQFF; j_gene: TRBJ2-1; abundance: few; v_gene: TRBV4-3; d_gene: NA
CDR3nt: TGTGCCAGCAGTTTTGGACTAGCTAGGTACAATGAGCAGTTCTTC; CDR3aa: CASSFGLARYNEQFF; j_gene: TRBJ2-1; abundance: many; v_gene: TRBV27; d_gene: TRBD2
CDR3nt: TGTGCCAGCAGTTTACAAGGACAGTACAATGAGCAGTTCTTC; CDR3aa: CASSLQGQYNEQFF; j_gene: TRBJ2-1; abundance: NA; v_gene: TRBV27; d_gene: NA
CDR3nt: TGTGCTAGTGGTTTGGTAGGGCGGACTAATGAAAAACTGTTTTTT; CDR3aa: CASGLVGRTNEKLFF; j_gene: TRBJ1-4; abundance: few; v_gene: TRBV12-5; d_gene: NA